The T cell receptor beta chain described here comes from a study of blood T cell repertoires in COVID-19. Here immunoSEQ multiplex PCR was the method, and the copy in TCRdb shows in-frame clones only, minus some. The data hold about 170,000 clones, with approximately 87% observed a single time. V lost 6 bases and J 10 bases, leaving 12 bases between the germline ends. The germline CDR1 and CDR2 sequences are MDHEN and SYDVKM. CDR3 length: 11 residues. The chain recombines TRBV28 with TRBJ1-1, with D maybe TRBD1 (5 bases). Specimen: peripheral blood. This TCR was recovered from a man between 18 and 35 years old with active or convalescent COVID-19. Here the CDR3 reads CASSLGATAFF. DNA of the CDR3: TGTGCCAGCAGCCTAGGGGCCACAGCTTTCTTT.